Reported below is one T cell receptor beta chain. The germline gives CDR1 LGHDT, CDR2 YNNKEL (reference sequence). Trimming removed 4 bases at V and 0 bases at J, with 16 bases between. This CDR3 is 16 amino acids long. The sample originates from a study of blood T cell repertoires in COVID-19. Libraries were prepared by immunoSEQ multiplex PCR; TCRdb keeps only in-frame clonotypes and omits some of them. The sample includes fewer than 250,000 clones, just over 85% of them seen just once. The specimen sequenced was peripheral blood. The source of this sequence is a man in his forties or fifties with acute or convalescent COVID-19. The chain employs TRBV3-1 (or the pseudogene TRBV3-2) and TRBJ2-7; D may be TRBD2 (5 bases). The CDR3 loop is CASSPPGLSSSYEQYF. The DNA for the CDR3 is TGTGCCAGCAGCCCCCCCGGACTCTCGAGCTCCTACGAGCAGTACTTC.